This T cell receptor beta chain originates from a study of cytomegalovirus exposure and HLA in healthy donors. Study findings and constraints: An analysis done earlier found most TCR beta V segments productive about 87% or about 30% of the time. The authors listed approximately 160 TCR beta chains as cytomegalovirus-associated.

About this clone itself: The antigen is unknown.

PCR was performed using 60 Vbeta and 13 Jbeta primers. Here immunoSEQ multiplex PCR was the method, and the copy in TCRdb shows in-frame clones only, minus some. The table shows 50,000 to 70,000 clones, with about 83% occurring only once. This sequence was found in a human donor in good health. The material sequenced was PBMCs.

The CDR3 sequence: CASTGTGETQYF. In DNA, the CDR3 is TGTGCCAGTACCGGGACAGGGGAGACCCAGTACTTC. The V and J genes are TRBV13 and TRBJ2-5; 9 nucleotides line up with TRBD1. CDR1 is PRHDT, CDR2 FYEKMQ, per germline (reference sequence). V shed 9 bases, J shed 5 bases, and the junction held 4 bases outside the gene matches. There are 12 residues in the CDR3.